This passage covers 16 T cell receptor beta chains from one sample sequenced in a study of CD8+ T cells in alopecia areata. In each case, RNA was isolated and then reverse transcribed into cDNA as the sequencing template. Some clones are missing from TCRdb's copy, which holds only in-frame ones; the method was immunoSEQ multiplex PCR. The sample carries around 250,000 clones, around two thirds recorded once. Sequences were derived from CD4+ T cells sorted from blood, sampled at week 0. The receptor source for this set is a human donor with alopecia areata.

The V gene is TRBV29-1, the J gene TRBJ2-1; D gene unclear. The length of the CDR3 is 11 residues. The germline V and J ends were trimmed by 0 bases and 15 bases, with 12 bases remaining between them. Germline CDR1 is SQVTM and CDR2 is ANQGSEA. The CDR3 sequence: CSVEDREFWFF. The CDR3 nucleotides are TGCAGCGTTGAAGATAGGGAATTCTGGTTCTTC.

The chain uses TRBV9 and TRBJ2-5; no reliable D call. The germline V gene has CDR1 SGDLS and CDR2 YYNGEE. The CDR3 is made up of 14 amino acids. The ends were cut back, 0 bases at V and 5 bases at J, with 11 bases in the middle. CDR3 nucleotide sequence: TGTGCCAGCAGCGTAGGGGTGACTGTCGAGACCCAGTACTTC. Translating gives CASSVGVTVETQYF.

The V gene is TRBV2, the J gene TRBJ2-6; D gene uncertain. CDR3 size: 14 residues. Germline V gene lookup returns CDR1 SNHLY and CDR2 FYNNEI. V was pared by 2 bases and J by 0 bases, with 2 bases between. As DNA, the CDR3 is TGTGCCAGCAGTGAACTCTCTGGGGCCAACGTCCTGACTTTC. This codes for CASSELSGANVLTF.

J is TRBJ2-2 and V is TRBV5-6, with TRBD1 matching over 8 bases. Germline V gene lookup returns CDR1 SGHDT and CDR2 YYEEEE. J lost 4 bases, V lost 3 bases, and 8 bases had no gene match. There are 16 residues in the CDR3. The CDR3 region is CASSWTGSGGTGELFF. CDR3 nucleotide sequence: TGTGCCAGCAGCTGGACAGGGAGCGGAGGCACCGGGGAGCTGTTTTTT.

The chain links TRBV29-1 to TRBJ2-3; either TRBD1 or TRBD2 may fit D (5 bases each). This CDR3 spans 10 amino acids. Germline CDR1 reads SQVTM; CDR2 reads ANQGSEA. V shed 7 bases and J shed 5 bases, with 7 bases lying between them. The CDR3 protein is CSGGKDTQYF. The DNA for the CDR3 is TGCAGCGGGGGGAAAGATACGCAGTATTTT.

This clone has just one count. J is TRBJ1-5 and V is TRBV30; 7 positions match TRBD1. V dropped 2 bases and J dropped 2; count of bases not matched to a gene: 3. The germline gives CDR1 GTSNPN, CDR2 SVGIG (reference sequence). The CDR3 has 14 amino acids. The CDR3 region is CAWSRQGGNQPQHF. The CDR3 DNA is TGTGCCTGGAGTCGACAGGGAGGCAATCAGCCCCAGCATTTT.

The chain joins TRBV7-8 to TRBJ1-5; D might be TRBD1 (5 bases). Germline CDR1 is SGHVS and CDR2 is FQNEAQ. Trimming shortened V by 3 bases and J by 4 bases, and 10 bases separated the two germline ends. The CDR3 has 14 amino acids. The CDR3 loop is CASSLAGGNQPQHF. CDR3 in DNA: TGTGCCAGCAGCTTGGCCGGGGGAAATCAGCCCCAGCATTTT. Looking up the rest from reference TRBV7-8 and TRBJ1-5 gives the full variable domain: GAGVSQSPRYKVAKRGQDVALRCDPISGHVSLFWYQQALGQGPEFLTYFQNEAQLDKSGLPSDRFFAERPEGSVSTLKIQRTQQEDSAVYLCASSLAGGNQPQHFGDGTRLSIL.

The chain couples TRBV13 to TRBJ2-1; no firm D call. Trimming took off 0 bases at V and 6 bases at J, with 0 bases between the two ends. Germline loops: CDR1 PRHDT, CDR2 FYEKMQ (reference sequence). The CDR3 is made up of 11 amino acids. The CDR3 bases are TGTGCCAGCAGCTTAGGCAATGAGCAGTTCTTC. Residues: CASSLGNEQFF.

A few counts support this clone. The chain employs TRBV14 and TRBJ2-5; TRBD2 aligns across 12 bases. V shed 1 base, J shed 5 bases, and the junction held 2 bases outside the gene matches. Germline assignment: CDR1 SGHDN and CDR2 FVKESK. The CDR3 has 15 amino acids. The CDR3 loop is CASSQASGGAETQYF. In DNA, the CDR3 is TGTGCCAGCAGCCAAGCTAGCGGGGGGGCCGAGACCCAGTACTTC.

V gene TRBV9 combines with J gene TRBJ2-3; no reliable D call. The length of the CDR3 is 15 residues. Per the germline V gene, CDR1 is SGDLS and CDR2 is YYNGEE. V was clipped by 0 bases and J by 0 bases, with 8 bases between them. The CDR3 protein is CASSVAATSTDTQYF. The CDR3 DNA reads TGTGCCAGCAGCGTAGCCGCGACTAGCACAGATACGCAGTATTTT.

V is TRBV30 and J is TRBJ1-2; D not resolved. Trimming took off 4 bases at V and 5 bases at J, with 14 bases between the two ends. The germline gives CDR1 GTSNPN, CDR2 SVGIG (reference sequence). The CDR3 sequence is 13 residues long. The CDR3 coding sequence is TGTGCCTGGAACCCCGTCGTCAATTATGGCTACACCTTC. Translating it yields CAWNPVVNYGYTF. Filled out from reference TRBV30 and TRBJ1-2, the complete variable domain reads SQTIHQWPATLVQPVGSPLSLECTVEGTSNPNLYWYRQAAGRGLQLLFYSVGIGQISSEVPQNLSASRPQDRQFILSSKKLLLSDSGFYLCAWNPVVNYGYTFGSGTRLTVV.

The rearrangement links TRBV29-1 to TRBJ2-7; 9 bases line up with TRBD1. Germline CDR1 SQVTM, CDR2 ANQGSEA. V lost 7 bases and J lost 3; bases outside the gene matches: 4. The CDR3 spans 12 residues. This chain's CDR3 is CSAAGQGYEQYF. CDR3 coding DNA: TGCAGCGCTGCGGGACAGGGCTACGAGCAGTACTTC.

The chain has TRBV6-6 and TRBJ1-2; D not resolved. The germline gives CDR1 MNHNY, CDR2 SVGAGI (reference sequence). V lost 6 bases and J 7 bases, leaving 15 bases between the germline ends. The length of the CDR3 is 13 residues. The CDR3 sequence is CASSVGQEGGYTF. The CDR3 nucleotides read TGTGCCAGCAGCGTGGGTCAAGAGGGTGGCTACACCTTC.

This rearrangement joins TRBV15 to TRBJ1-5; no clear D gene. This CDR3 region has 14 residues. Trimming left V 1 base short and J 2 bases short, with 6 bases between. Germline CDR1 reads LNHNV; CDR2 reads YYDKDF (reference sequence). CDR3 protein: CATSRVEGNQPQHF. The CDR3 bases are TGTGCCACCAGCAGAGTCGAGGGCAATCAGCCCCAGCATTTT.

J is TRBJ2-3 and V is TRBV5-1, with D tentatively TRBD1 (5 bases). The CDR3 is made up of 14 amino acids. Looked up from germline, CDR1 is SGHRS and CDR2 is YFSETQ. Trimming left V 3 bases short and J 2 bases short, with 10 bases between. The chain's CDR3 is CASSWRQPTDTQYF. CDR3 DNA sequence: TGCGCCAGCAGCTGGCGACAGCCCACAGATACGCAGTATTTT.

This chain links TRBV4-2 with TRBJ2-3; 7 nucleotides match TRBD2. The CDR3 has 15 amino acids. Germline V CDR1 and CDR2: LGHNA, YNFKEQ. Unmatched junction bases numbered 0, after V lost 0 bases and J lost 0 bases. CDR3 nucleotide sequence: TGTGCCAGCAGCCAAGAGCGGGGGAGCACAGATACGCAGTATTTT. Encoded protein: CASSQERGSTDTQYF.